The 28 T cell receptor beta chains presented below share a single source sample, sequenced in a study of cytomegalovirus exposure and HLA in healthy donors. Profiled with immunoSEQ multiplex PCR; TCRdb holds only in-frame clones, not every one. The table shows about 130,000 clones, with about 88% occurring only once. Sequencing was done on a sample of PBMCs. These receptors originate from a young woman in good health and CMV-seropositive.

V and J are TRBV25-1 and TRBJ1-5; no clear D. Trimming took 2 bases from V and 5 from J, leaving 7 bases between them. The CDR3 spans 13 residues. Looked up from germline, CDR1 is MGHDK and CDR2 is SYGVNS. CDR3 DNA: TGTGCCAGCAGTGAAACTGAGTATCAGCCCCAGCATTTT. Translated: CASSETEYQPQHF.

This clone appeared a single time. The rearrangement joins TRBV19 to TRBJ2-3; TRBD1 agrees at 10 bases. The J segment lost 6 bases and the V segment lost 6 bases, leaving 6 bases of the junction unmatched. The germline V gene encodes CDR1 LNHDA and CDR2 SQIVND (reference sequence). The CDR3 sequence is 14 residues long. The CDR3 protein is CASSRDRGWDTQYF. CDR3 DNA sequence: TGTGCCAGTAGCCGGGACAGGGGTTGGGATACGCAGTATTTT. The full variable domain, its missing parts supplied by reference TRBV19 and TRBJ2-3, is DGGITQSPKYLFRKEGQNVTLSCEQNLNHDAMYWYRQDPGQGLRLIYYSQIVNDFQKGDIAEGYSVSREKKESFPLTVTSAQKNPTAFYLCASSRDRGWDTQYFGPGTRLTVL.

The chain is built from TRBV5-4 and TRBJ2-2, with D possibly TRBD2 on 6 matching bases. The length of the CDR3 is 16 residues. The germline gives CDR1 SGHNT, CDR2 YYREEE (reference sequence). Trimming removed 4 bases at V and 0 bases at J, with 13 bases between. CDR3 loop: CASSRGLYANTGELFF. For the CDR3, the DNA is TGTGCCAGCAGCCGGGGACTGTACGCGAACACCGGGGAGCTGTTTTTT.

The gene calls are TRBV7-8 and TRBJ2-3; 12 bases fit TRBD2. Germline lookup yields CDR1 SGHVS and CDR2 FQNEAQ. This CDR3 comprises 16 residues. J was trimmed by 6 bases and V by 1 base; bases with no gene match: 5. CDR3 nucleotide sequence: TGTGCCAGCAGCTTAGAGGGACTAGCGGGCTACGATACGCAGTATTTT. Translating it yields CASSLEGLAGYDTQYF.

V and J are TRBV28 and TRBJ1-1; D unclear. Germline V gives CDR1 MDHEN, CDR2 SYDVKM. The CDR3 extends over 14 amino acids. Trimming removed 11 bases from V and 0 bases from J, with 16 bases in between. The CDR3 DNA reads TGTGCCGCACGACCTGGAGACCTGAACACTGAAGCTTTCTTT. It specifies CAARPGDLNTEAFF. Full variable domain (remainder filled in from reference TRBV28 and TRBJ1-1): DVKVTQSSRYLVKRTGEKVFLECVQDMDHENMFWYRQDPGLGLRLIYFSYDVKMKEKGDIPEGYSVSREKKERFSLILESASTNQTSMYLCAARPGDLNTEAFFGQGTRLTVV.

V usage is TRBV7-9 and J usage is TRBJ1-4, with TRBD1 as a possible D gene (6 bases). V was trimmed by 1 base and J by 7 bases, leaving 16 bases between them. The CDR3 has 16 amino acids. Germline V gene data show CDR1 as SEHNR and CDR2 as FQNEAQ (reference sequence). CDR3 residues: CASSLGGRGFGEKLFF. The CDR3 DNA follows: TGTGCCAGCAGCTTAGGGGGGCGAGGTTTCGGTGAAAAACTGTTTTTT.

The CDR3 DNA follows: TGTGCCAGCGGCTTTCGACCGGGCACTGAAGCTTTCTTT. Amino acids: CASGFRPGTEAFF. The rearrangement uses TRBV27 and TRBJ1-1; no firm D call. CDR1 and CDR2 from the germline V gene are MNHEY and SMNVEV (reference sequence). This CDR3 is built from 13 residues. V was pared by 8 bases and J by 4 bases, with 14 bases between.

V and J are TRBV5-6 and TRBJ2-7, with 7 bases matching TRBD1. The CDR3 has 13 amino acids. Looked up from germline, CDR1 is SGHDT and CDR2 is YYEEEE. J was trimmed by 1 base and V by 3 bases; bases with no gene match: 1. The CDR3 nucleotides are TGTGCCAGCAGCTCGGGACAGTCCTACGAGCAGTACTTC. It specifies CASSSGQSYEQYF.

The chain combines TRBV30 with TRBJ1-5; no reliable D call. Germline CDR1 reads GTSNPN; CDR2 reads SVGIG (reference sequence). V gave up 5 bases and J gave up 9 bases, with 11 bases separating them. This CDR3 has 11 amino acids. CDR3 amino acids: CAWGPSGPQHF. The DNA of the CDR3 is TGTGCCTGGGGGCCGTCAGGGCCCCAGCATTTT. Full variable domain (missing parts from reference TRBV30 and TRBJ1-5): SQTIHQWPATLVQPVGSPLSLECTVEGTSNPNLYWYRQAAGRGLQLLFYSVGIGQISSEVPQNLSASRPQDRQFILSSKKLLLSDSGFYLCAWGPSGPQHFGDGTRLSIL.

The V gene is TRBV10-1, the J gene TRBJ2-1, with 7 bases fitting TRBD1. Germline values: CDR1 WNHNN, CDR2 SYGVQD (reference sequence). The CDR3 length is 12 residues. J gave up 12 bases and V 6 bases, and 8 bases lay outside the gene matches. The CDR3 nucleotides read TGCGCCAGCAGCTACCCACAGGGGCGGCAGTTCTTC. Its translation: CASSYPQGRQFF.

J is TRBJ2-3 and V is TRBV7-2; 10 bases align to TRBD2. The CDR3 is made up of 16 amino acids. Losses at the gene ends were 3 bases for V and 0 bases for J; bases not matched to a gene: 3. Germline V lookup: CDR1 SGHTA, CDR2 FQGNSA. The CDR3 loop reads CASSFTSGASTDTQYF. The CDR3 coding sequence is TGTGCCAGCAGCTTTACTAGCGGGGCTAGCACAGATACGCAGTATTTT. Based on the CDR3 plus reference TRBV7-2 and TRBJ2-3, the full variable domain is GAGVSQSPSNKVTEKGKDVELRCDPISGHTALYWYRQSLGQGLEFLIYFQGNSAPDKSGLPSDRFSAERTGGSVSTLTIQRTQQEDSAVYLCASSFTSGASTDTQYFGPGTRLTVL.

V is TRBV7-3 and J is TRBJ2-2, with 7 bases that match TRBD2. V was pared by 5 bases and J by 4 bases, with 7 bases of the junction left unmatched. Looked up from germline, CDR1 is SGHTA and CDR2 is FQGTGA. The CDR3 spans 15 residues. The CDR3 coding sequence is TGTGCCAGCAGCCTAAGATTAGCGGGCACCGGGGAGCTGTTTTTT. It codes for CASSLRLAGTGELFF.

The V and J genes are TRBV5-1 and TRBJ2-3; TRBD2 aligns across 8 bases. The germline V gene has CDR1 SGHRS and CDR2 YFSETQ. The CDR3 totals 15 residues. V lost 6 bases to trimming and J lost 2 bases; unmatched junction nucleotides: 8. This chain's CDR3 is CASTTFSGDTDTQYF. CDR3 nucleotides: TGCGCCAGCACCACTTTTAGCGGGGACACAGATACGCAGTATTTT.

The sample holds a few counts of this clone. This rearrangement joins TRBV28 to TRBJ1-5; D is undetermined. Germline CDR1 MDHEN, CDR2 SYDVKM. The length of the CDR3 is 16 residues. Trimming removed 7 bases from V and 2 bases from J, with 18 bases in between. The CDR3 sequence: CASNTVSVEGNQPQHF. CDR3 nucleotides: TGTGCCAGCAACACGGTGTCCGTGGAGGGCAATCAGCCCCAGCATTTT.

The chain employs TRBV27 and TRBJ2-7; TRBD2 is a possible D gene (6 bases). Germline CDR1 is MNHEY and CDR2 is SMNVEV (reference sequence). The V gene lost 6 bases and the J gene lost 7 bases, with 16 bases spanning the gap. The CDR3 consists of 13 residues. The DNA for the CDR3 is TGTGCCAGCAGCCAAATGGGGGGTCATGAGCAGTACTTC. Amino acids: CASSQMGGHEQYF.

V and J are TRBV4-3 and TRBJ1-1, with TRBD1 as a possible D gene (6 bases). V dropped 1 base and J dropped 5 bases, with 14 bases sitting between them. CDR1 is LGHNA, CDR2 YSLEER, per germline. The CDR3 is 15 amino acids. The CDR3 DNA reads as TGCGCCAGCAGCCAAGGGAGAGGGGGTGGGACTGAAGCTTTCTTT. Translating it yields CASSQGRGGGTEAFF.

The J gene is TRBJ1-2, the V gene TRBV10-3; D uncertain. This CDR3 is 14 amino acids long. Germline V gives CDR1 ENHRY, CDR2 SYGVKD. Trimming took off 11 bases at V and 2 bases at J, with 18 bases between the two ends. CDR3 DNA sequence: TGTGCCGTCTACGGTCAGGTCATAAACTATGGCTACACCTTC. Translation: CAVYGQVINYGYTF.

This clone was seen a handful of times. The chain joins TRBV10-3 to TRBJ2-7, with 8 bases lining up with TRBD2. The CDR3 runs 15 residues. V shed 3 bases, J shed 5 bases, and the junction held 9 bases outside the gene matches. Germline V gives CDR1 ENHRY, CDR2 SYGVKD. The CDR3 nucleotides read TGTGCCATCAGTGATATAGCTAGCGGGCCGAACGAGCAGTACTTC. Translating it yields CAISDIASGPNEQYF.

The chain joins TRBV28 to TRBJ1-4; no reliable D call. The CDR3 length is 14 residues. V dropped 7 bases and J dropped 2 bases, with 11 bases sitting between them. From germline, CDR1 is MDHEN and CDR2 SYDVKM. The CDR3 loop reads CASTEGSTNEKLFF. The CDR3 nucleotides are TGTGCCAGCACGGAGGGATCCACTAATGAAAAACTGTTTTTT.

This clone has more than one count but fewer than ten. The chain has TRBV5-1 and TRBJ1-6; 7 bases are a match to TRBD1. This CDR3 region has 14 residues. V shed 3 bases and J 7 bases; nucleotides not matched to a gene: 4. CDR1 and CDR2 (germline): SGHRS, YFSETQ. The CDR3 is CASSSDRENSPLHF. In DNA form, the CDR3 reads TGCGCCAGCAGCTCTGACAGGGAGAATTCACCCCTCCACTTT.

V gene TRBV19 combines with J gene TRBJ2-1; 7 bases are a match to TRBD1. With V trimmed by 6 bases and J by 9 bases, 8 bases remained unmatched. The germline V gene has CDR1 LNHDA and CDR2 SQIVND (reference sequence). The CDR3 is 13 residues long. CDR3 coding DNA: TGTGCCAGTAGGCCAACAGGGGCGGGTGAGCAGTTCTTC. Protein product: CASRPTGAGEQFF.

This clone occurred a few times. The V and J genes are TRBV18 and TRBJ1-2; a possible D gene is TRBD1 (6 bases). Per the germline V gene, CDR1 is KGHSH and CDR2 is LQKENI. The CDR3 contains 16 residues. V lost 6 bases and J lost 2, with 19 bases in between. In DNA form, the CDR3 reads TGTGCCAGCTCCCACGACAGGTGGGAGGGCAACTATGGCTACACCTTC. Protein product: CASSHDRWEGNYGYTF.

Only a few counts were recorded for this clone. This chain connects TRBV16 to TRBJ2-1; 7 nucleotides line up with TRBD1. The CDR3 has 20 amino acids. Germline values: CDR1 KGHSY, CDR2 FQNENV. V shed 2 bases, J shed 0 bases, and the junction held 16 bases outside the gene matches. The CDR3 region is CASSQLLTRQGFSSYNEQFF. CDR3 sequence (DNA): TGTGCCAGCAGCCAACTCCTTACCCGACAGGGCTTTAGCTCCTACAATGAGCAGTTCTTC.

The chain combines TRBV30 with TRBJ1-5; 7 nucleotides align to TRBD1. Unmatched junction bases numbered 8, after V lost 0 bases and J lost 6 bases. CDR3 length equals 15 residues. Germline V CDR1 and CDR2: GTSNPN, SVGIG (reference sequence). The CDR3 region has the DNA TGTGCCTGGAGTGTAGGGGGCAGGCGAGGTCAGCCCCAGCATTTT. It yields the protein CAWSVGGRRGQPQHF.

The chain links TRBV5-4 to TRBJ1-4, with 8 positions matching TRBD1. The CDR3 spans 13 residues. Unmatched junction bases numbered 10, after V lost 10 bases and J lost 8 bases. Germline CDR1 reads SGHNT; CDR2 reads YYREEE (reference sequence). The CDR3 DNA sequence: TGTGCCGCTTTTGACAGGGGAAGCGAAAAACTGTTTTTT. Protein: CAAFDRGSEKLFF. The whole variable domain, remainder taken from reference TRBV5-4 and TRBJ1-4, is ETGVTQSPTHLIKTRGQQVTLRCSSQSGHNTVSWYQQALGQGPQFIFQYYREEENGRGNFPPRFSGLQFPNYSSELNVNALELDDSALYLCAAFDRGSEKLFFGSGTQLSVL.

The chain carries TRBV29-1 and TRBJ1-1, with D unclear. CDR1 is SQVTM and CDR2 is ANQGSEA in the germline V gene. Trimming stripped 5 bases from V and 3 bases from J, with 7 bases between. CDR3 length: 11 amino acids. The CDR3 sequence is CSVPHYTEAFF. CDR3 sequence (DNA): TGCAGCGTTCCTCACTACACTGAAGCTTTCTTT.

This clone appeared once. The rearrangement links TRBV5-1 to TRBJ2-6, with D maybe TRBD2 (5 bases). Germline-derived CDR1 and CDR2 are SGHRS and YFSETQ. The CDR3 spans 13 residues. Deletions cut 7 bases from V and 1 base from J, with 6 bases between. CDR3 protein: CASRGSGANVLTF. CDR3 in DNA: TGCGCCAGCCGGGGATCTGGGGCCAACGTCCTGACTTTC.

In DNA form, the CDR3 reads TGTGCCACCAGCAGAGGACAGGAGTTCGGGGAGCTGTTTTTT. Its protein is CATSRGQEFGELFF. J is TRBJ2-2 and V is TRBV15, with D possibly being TRBD1 (6 bases). V was clipped by 1 base and J by 7 bases, with 10 bases between them. Germline V gives CDR1 LNHNV, CDR2 YYDKDF (reference sequence). The CDR3 has 14 amino acids.